This T cell receptor (beta chain) came from a study of preoperative IRX-2 immunotherapy in early breast cancer. Clones were read by immunoSEQ multiplex PCR, and TCRdb kept only the in-frame ones, dropping some. The table lists about 7,700 clones, around 80% of them singletons. This CDR3 is built from 16 residues. The germline V gene encodes CDR1 LNHDA and CDR2 SQIVND (reference sequence). V dropped 5 bases and J dropped 3; count of bases not matched to a gene: 12. Treatment: preoperative locoregional IRX-2 cytokine immunotherapy. Preoperative locoregional IRX-2 cytokine immunotherapy was tested in the phase Ib source study.

The chain recombines TRBV19 with TRBJ1-1, with 7 bases lining up with TRBD1. The sample in question was tumor tissue, obtained after IRX-2 immunotherapy. The sequence was obtained from a human donor with breast cancer. The CDR3 region is CASSPRQQQGHTEAFF. DNA for the CDR3: TGTGCCAGTAGTCCACGGCAACAACAGGGGCACACTGAAGCTTTCTTT. The full variable domain, with the rest looked up from reference TRBV19 and TRBJ1-1, is DGGITQSPKYLFRKEGQNVTLSCEQNLNHDAMYWYRQDPGQGLRLIYYSQIVNDFQKGDIAEGYSVSREKKESFPLTVTSAQKNPTAFYLCASSPRQQQGHTEAFFGQGTRLTVV.